This TCR beta chain was identified during a study of T cell responses to AZD1222 COVID-19 vaccine. Findings and caveats of the study: Most donors were white British and more were female, and clonal diversity was possibly underestimated. Repertoire sampling was restricted to post-peak T cell response timepoints. Vaccine-related CD4 TCRs covered spike, predominating at 160-218 and 743-854.

On this clone itself: The target antigen is unknown.

This table comes from immunoSEQ multiplex PCR, and its TCRdb copy is limited to in-frame clones, with some not included. In the table there are 90,000 to 120,000 clones, roughly 86% of which are singletons. The sequence came from an adult in good health. The input for sequencing was peripheral blood, taken on day 0 of AZD1222 vaccination.

CDR3 loop: CASSPRRHEVSLHF. The CDR3 DNA sequence: TGTGCCAGCTCACCACGGAGACATGAAGTGTCCCTCCACTTT. The chain carries TRBV18 and TRBJ1-6; D remains ambiguous. Germline V CDR1 and CDR2: KGHSH, LQKENI. The CDR3 is made up of 14 amino acids. Deletions cut 1 base from V and 14 bases from J, with 15 bases between.